This TCR beta chain was found in a study of CD8+ T cells in alopecia areata. The study, taken as a whole, reports: Normal scalp showed lower clonality than lesional scalp, especially alopecia totalis/universalis. The study also sequences resident alphabeta T cells of normal skin in scalp samples.

Both CD4+ and CD8+ T cells were separated by sorting PBMCs. Sequencing used cDNA as its template, made by extracting RNA and reverse transcribing it. TCRdb's copy holds only in-frame clones and misses some; the assay was immunoSEQ multiplex PCR. The sample holds about 140,000 clones, around 57% seen once. Comments on this clone: Antigen specificity is unknown. Other nucleotide sequences in the sample specify the same CDR3.

From germline, CDR1 is GTSNPN and CDR2 SVGIG (reference sequence). Trimming removed 0 bases from V and 5 bases from J, with 8 bases in between. This CDR3 spans 13 amino acids. The sequencing input was CD4+ T cells sorted from blood. This sequence was found in a human donor in good health. This rearrangement joins TRBV30 to TRBJ1-5, with D perhaps TRBD1 (5 bases). The DNA of the CDR3 is TGTGCCTGGAGTGTACGGGGGGATCAGCCCCAGCATTTT. Protein product: CAWSVRGDQPQHF.